This entry is about one T cell receptor (beta chain). Its cognate antigen is unknown. These data originate in a study of a mutant IDH1 vaccine in newly diagnosed glioma. Study details: Patients got their first vaccination 4-6 weeks after radiotherapy alone, or with temozolomide cycles.

Germline assignment: CDR1 SGHNT and CDR2 YYREEE (reference sequence). With 3 bases clipped from V and 6 bases from J, the junction kept 10 bases outside the gene matches. The CDR3 is 15 residues long. The time point is: week 47, end of study. Mutant IDH1 20-mer peptide, at 300 ug, made up each vaccine dose, with topical imiquimod. Patients had eight vaccinations, in weeks 1, 3, 5, 7, 11, 15, 19 and 23. New WHO grade 3 or 4 astrocytomas that were IDH1-mutant and ATRX-lost occurred in the donors. Only in-frame clones appear in the TCRdb table, and some are missing; sequencing was by immunoSEQ multiplex PCR. The sample yields around 11,000 clones, about four fifths seen once.

The receptor's source is a man aged 25-40 years with glioma. The sample in question was PBMCs, obtained from a glioma patient whose treatment included an IDH1 peptide vaccine. The V gene is TRBV5-4, the J gene TRBJ2-3; 7 bases are a match to TRBD2. CDR3: CASSSAGWGGDTQYF. The CDR3 DNA reads as TGTGCCAGCAGCTCCGCAGGGTGGGGAGGGGATACGCAGTATTTT.